A single count supports the clone carrying this TCR beta chain. Its antigen is undetermined. These donors counted as nominally healthy when sampled, but unrecorded immune exposures were likely. This entry comes from a study of cytomegalovirus exposure and HLA in healthy donors. General study results and limits: Analyzed later, most CMV-associated TCR beta chains appeared HLA-restricted. Clonal expansion was found to be greater in HLA-associated TCR beta chains than in equally common others in a later analysis. CMV serostatus was the sole immune exposure data available.

Primers for the PCR totalled 60 Vbeta and 13 Jbeta. This table comes from immunoSEQ multiplex PCR, and its TCRdb copy is limited to in-frame clones, with some not included. This table has 90,000 to 120,000 clones, 65% to 90% appearing once. The sample comprised PBMCs. This receptor was taken from a woman between 18 and 29 years old in good health and CMV-seronegative.

The CDR3: CASSVEGPLRQQFF. CDR3 in DNA: TGTGCCAGCAGCGTAGAAGGCCCCTTGCGGCAGCAGTTCTTC. This chain joins TRBV9 and TRBJ2-1; D remains unclear. In germline, CDR1 is SGDLS, CDR2 YYNGEE. The V end was cut by 0 bases, the J end by 11 bases, with 15 bases between. The CDR3 is made up of 14 amino acids.